Below are 26 T cell receptor beta chains sequenced from a single sample in a study of shared clonotypes between healthy human individuals. The assay was immunoSEQ multiplex PCR, and TCRdb's table has in-frame clones only and misses some. This table holds fewer than 3 million clones, about nine tenths found once. The sequencing input was naive CD4+ T cells from PBMCs. Subset indicated: CD45RA+ positively selected. These receptors were collected from a man aged 18 to 29 in good health. Some clones in this sample may be carry-over from other donors' samples.

The CDR3 DNA sequence: TGTGCCAGCAGCCCGCAGTGGGGAGACTATGGCTACACCTTC. This sequence encodes CASSPQWGDYGYTF. The V gene is TRBV7-2, the J gene TRBJ1-2; D remains unclear. CDR3 size: 14 residues. Germline V gene lookup returns CDR1 SGHTA and CDR2 FQGNSA. Trimming took 5 bases from V and 3 from J, leaving 13 bases between them.

J is TRBJ1-1 and V is TRBV27; a weak D match, TRBD1 (6 bases). Trimming pared 8 bases from V and 4 bases from J, leaving 14 bases between. Per the germline V gene, CDR1 is MNHEY and CDR2 is SMNVEV (reference sequence). The CDR3 contains 13 residues. CDR3 coding DNA: TGTGCCAGCGGAGCAAAAGGGGGCACTGAAGCTTTCTTT. Residues: CASGAKGGTEAFF.

The chain carries TRBV28 and TRBJ2-1; 9 bases agree with TRBD2. Trimming removed 6 bases from V and 3 bases from J; junction bases left unmatched: 6. There are 15 residues in the CDR3. Per germline, CDR1 MDHEN and CDR2 SYDVKM. The CDR3 DNA sequence: TGTGCCAGCAGGGTGGGACTAGCAGACTACAATGAGCAGTTCTTC. Amino acids: CASRVGLADYNEQFF. Combining the CDR3 with reference TRBV28 and TRBJ2-1 gives the whole variable domain DVKVTQSSRYLVKRTGEKVFLECVQDMDHENMFWYRQDPGLGLRLIYFSYDVKMKEKGDIPEGYSVSREKKERFSLILESASTNQTSMYLCASRVGLADYNEQFFGPGTRLTVL.

The chain employs TRBV5-1 and TRBJ2-7; 9 bases agree with TRBD2. After removal of 3 bases from V and 5 bases from J, the junction contained 12 bases not matched to a gene. The CDR3 has 16 residues. Germline V gene data show CDR1 as SGHRS and CDR2 as YFSETQ. CDR3 loop: CASSSRGSGSADEQYF. In nucleotides, the CDR3 is TGCGCCAGCAGCTCCCGGGGTAGCGGGAGCGCGGACGAGCAGTACTTC.

V usage is TRBV7-3 and J usage is TRBJ2-6; unclear D gene. Germline-derived CDR1 and CDR2 are SGHTA and FQGTGA. Trimming pared 7 bases from V and 0 bases from J, leaving 7 bases between. The CDR3 is 14 residues long. As DNA, the CDR3 is TGTGCCAGCAAGTCCCCCTCTGGGGCCAACGTCCTGACTTTC. Amino acids: CASKSPSGANVLTF.

The chain recombines TRBV29-1 with TRBJ2-5, with D perhaps matching TRBD1 (6 bases). Judging by the DNA end, TRBJ2-7 fits better; the J call may be wrong. This CDR3 region has 13 residues. The germline V gene has CDR1 SQVTM and CDR2 ANQGSEA. The CDR3 loop reads CSVRIGGSYEQYF. The DNA for the CDR3 is TGCAGCGTGAGAATAGGGGGTTCCTACGAGCAGTACTTC.

The chain joins TRBV11-3 to TRBJ2-2, with unresolved D. This CDR3 has 13 residues. Trimming pared 2 bases from V and 6 bases from J, leaving 7 bases between. CDR1 is SGHNT, CDR2 YENEEA, per germline. CDR3 bases: TGTGCCAGCAGCTTAATCCGGTCCGGGGAGCTGTTTTTT. This codes for CASSLIRSGELFF.

This clone came up once. The chain carries TRBV5-1 and TRBJ2-3; the D is unclear. Per germline, CDR1 SGHRS and CDR2 YFSETQ. The length of the CDR3 is 14 residues. The germline V and J ends were trimmed by 0 bases and 1 base, with 6 bases remaining between them. CDR3 amino acids: CASSLADGTDTQYF. For the CDR3, the DNA is TGCGCCAGCAGCTTGGCCGACGGCACAGATACGCAGTATTTT.

V and J are TRBV9 and TRBJ2-1; 9 positions agree with TRBD2. Germline V gene sequence: CDR1 SGDLS, CDR2 YYNGEE. This CDR3 spans 16 amino acids. After removal of 4 bases from V and 7 bases from J, the junction contained 12 bases not matched to a gene. The CDR3 sequence: CASSSTGTSYENEQFF. The DNA of the CDR3 is TGTGCCAGCAGCAGCACCGGGACTAGCTATGAGAATGAGCAGTTCTTC.

The genes are TRBV7-9 and TRBJ2-2, with 11 nucleotides matching TRBD2. J was trimmed by 4 bases and V by 6 bases; bases with no gene match: 4. Germline V gene data show CDR1 as SEHNR and CDR2 as FQNEAQ (reference sequence). There are 15 residues in the CDR3. CDR3 residues: CASRSSGRSTGELFF. CDR3 sequence (DNA): TGTGCCAGCAGATCTAGCGGGAGGTCCACCGGGGAGCTGTTTTTT.

The count of this clone is one. The chain combines TRBV28 with TRBJ1-2; D uncertain. The CDR3 sequence is 15 residues long. V gave up 6 bases and J gave up 0 bases, with 14 bases separating them. Germline lookup yields CDR1 MDHEN and CDR2 SYDVKM. CDR3 sequence reads: CASSSPDLANYGYTF. CDR3 coding DNA: TGTGCCAGCAGCTCCCCCGACCTAGCTAACTATGGCTACACCTTC.

The chain has TRBV14 and TRBJ2-7; 8 positions match TRBD1. The CDR3 is 16 residues long. V lost 1 base to trimming and J lost 3 bases; unmatched junction nucleotides: 8. Per germline, CDR1 SGHDN and CDR2 FVKESK. CDR3: CASSQVRTGWHYEQYF. In DNA, the CDR3 is TGTGCCAGCAGCCAAGTCCGGACAGGGTGGCACTACGAGCAGTACTTC.

The chain combines TRBV6-5 with TRBJ1-1; 8 nucleotides line up with TRBD1. V shed 6 bases and J 0 bases; nucleotides not matched to a gene: 3. This CDR3 has 14 amino acids. CDR1 and CDR2 (germline): MNHEY, SVGAGI. Here the CDR3 reads CASRRQGMNTEAFF. CDR3 DNA: TGTGCCAGCAGGAGACAGGGGATGAACACTGAAGCTTTCTTT.

The chain links TRBV6-1 to TRBJ1-4, with D possibly matching TRBD1 (5 bases). The CDR3 is made up of 13 amino acids. Germline-derived CDR1 and CDR2 are MNHNS and SASEGT. V was shortened by 7 bases and J by 8 bases, with 14 bases between the two germline ends. CDR3 sequence: CASNPLGDEKLFF. The CDR3 DNA reads TGTGCCAGCAATCCGTTAGGGGACGAAAAACTGTTTTTT.

V is TRBV7-2 and J is TRBJ2-3, with 13 bases matching TRBD2. The CDR3 is 17 residues long. Germline trimming cut 6 bases from V and 4 bases from J; bases unmatched to any gene: 10. Per the germline V gene, CDR1 is SGHTA and CDR2 is FQGNSA. CDR3 residues: CASRVSGLAGVSDTQYF. The CDR3 DNA reads as TGTGCCAGCAGGGTCAGCGGACTAGCGGGAGTTTCAGATACGCAGTATTTT.

As regards this clone: This CDR3 is also generated by other DNA sequences in the sample. The chain has TRBV27 and TRBJ2-1; unclear D gene. The V and J ends lost 5 bases and 4 bases respectively, with 6 bases between them. The CDR3 consists of 12 residues. In germline, CDR1 is MNHEY, CDR2 SMNVEV (reference sequence). CDR3 protein: CASSPSYNEQFF. The CDR3 DNA reads as TGTGCCAGCAGTCCATCATACAATGAGCAGTTCTTC.

A note on this clone: In the same sample, other DNA sequences code for this CDR3. V is TRBV10-1 and J is TRBJ1-2; no clear D gene. Germline assignment: CDR1 WNHNN and CDR2 SYGVQD (reference sequence). V lost 2 bases, J lost 1 base, and 5 bases lay in between. This CDR3 is 13 amino acids long. The CDR3 reads CASSEALNYGYTF. CDR3 nucleotide sequence: TGCGCCAGCAGTGAGGCACTTAACTATGGCTACACCTTC.

The V gene is TRBV23-1, the J gene TRBJ2-7; 8 bases agree with TRBD1. TRBV23-1 is noted as an ORF with a role that remains uncertain. The CDR3 has 14 residues. V shed 5 bases, J shed 3 bases, and the junction held 6 bases outside the gene matches. The CDR3 region is CASSGLTGVYEQYF. For the CDR3, the DNA is TGCGCCAGCAGTGGTTTGACAGGGGTCTACGAGCAGTACTTC.

V usage is TRBV11-2 and J usage is TRBJ2-7, with 12 bases lining up with TRBD2. The CDR3 spans 14 residues. Germline trimming cut 4 bases from V and 6 bases from J; bases unmatched to any gene: 4. Germline V gives CDR1 SGHAT, CDR2 FQNNGV. Here the CDR3 DNA reads TGTGCCAGCAGCTCCCTGACTAGCGGGAGCGAGCAGTACTTC. Translated, it gives CASSSLTSGSEQYF.

The V gene is TRBV7-9, the J gene TRBJ2-2; a possible D gene is TRBD1 (7 bases). Trimming took 4 bases from V and 6 from J, leaving 12 bases between them. The CDR3 sequence is 14 residues long. Per the germline V gene, CDR1 is SEHNR and CDR2 is FQNEAQ (reference sequence). The CDR3 nucleotides read TGTGCCAGCAGCTCAGGGGGAGGAGCCGGGGAGCTGTTTTTT. It yields the protein CASSSGGGAGELFF.

V is TRBV6-5 and J is TRBJ2-5, with 11 bases fitting TRBD2. Germline V gene data show CDR1 as MNHEY and CDR2 as SVGAGI. CDR3 size: 12 residues. The J segment lost 10 bases and the V segment lost 4 bases, leaving 2 bases of the junction unmatched. CDR3 region: CASSSTSGSQYF. CDR3 sequence (DNA): TGTGCCAGCAGTTCCACTAGCGGGAGCCAGTACTTC.

CDR3 region: CASRMMTSGSTDTQYF. CDR3 bases: TGTGCCAGCAGAATGATGACTAGCGGGAGCACAGATACGCAGTATTTT. The genes are TRBV27 and TRBJ2-3; 10 bases agree with TRBD2. This CDR3 region has 16 residues. Germline CDR1 reads MNHEY; CDR2 reads SMNVEV (reference sequence). The V gene end was trimmed by 6 bases and the J gene end by 0 bases; junction bases not matched to a gene: 6.

This chain uses TRBV7-2 with TRBJ2-7; tentatively, D is TRBD1 or TRBD2 (5 bases each). Trimming took off 5 bases at V and 3 bases at J, with 14 bases between the two ends. CDR1 is SGHTA, CDR2 FQGNSA, per germline. This CDR3 is built from 14 residues. CDR3: CASSRPGPDYEQYF. The CDR3 nucleotides are TGTGCCAGCAGCCGCCCGGGACCAGACTACGAGCAGTACTTC. The whole variable domain, remainder taken from reference TRBV7-2 and TRBJ2-7, is GAGVSQSPSNKVTEKGKDVELRCDPISGHTALYWYRQSLGQGLEFLIYFQGNSAPDKSGLPSDRFSAERTGGSVSTLTIQRTQQEDSAVYLCASSRPGPDYEQYFGPGTRLTVT.

The chain couples TRBV5-1 to TRBJ2-7; 10 bases are a match to TRBD2. CDR1 SGHRS and CDR2 YFSETQ come from the germline V gene. The CDR3 is 14 amino acids. V was pared by 4 bases and J by 3 bases, with 4 bases of the junction left unmatched. This CDR3 is CASSRTSGLYEQYF. DNA for the CDR3: TGCGCCAGCAGCAGGACTAGCGGCCTCTACGAGCAGTACTTC.

The chain links TRBV6-5 to TRBJ1-1, with D possibly TRBD1 on 6 matching bases. This CDR3 contains 15 residues. CDR1 and CDR2 (germline): MNHEY, SVGAGI. V was clipped by 9 bases and J by 8 bases, with 25 bases between them. The CDR3 sequence: CARGGRGYWVSEAFF. CDR3 nucleotides: TGTGCCAGGGGGGGCAGGGGATACTGGGTTTCAGAAGCTTTCTTT.

This sequence joins TRBV5-1 and TRBJ2-3; TRBD2 matches 10 bases. This CDR3 has 16 amino acids. Germline V gene sequence: CDR1 SGHRS, CDR2 YFSETQ. V lost 4 bases, J lost 4 bases, and 9 bases stayed unmatched. CDR3 DNA: TGCGCCAGCAGCGACCTAGCGGGAGTGTTTGCAGATACGCAGTATTTT. Translated, it gives CASSDLAGVFADTQYF.